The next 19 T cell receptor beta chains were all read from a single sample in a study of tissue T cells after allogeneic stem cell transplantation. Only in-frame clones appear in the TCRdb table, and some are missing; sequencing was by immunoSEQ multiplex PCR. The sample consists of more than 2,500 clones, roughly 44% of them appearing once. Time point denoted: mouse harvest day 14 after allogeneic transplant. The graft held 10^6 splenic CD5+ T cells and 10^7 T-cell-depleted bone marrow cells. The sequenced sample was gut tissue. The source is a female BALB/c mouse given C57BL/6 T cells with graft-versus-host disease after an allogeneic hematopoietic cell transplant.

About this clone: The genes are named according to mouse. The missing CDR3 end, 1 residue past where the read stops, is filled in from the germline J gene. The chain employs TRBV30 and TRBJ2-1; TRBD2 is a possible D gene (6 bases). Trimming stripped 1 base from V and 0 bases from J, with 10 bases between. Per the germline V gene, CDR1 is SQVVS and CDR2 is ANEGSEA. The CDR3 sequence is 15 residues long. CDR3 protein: CSSRGLGVNYAEQFF. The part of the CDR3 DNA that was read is TGTAGTTCTAGAGGATTGGGGGTTAACTATGCTGAGCAGTTC.

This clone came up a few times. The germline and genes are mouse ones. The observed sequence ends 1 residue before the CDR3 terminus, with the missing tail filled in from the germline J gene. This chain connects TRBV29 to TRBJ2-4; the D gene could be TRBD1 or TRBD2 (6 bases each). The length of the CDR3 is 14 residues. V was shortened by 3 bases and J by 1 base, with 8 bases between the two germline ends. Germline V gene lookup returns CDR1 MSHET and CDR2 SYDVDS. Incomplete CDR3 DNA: TGTGCTAGCAGTTTGGGGGCAGGTCAAAACACCTTGTAC. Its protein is CASSLGAGQNTLY. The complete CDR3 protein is CASSLGAGQNTLYF. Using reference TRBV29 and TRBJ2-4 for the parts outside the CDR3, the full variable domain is DMKVTQMPRYLIKRMGENVLLECGQDMSHETMYWYRQDPGLGLQLIYISYDVDSNSEGDIPKGYRVSRKKREHFSLILDSAKTNQTSVYFCASSLGAGQNTLYFGAGTRLSVL.

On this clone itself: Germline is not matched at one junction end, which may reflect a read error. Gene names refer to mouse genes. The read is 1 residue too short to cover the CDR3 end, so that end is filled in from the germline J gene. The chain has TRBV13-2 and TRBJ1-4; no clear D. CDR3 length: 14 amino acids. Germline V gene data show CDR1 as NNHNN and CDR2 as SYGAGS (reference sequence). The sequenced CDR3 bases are TGTGCCAGCAGTGAGACAAGTTCCAACGAAAGATTATTT. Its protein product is CASSETSSNERLF. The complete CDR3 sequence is CASSETSSNERLFF.

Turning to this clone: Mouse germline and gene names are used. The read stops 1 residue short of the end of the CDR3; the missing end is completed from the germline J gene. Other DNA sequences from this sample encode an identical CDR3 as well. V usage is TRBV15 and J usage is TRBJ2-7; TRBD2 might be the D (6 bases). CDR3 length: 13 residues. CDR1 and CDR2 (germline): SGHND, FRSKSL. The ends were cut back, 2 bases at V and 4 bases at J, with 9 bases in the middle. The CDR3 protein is CASSLPGGYEQYF. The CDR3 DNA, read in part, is TGTGCCAGCAGTTTACCGGGGGGTTATGAACAGTAC.

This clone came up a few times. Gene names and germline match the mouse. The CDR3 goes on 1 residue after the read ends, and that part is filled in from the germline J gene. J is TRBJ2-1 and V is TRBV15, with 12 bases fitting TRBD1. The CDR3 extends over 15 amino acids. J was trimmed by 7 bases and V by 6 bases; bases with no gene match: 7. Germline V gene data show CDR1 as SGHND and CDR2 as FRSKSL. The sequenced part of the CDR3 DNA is TGTGCCAGCAGCAAGGGACAGGGGGCTAGGGCTGAGCAGTTC. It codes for CASSKGQGARAEQF. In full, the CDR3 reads CASSKGQGARAEQFF.

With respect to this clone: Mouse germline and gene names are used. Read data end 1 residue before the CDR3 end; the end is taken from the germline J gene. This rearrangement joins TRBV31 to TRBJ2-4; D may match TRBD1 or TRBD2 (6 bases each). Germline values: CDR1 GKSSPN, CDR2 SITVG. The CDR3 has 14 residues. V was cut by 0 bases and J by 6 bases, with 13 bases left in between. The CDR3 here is CAWSLGGRGNTLYF. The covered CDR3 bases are TGTGCCTGGAGTCTAGGGGGGAGGGGGAACACCTTGTAC.

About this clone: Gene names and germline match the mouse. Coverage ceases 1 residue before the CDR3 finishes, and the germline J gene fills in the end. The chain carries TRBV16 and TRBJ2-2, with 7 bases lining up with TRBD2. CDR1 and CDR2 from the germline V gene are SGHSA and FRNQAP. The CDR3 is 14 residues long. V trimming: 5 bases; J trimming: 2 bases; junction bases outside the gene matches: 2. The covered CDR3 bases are TGTGCAAGCAGCCCCTGGGGGAACACCGGGCAGCTCTAC. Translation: CASSPWGNTGQLY. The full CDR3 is CASSPWGNTGQLYF.

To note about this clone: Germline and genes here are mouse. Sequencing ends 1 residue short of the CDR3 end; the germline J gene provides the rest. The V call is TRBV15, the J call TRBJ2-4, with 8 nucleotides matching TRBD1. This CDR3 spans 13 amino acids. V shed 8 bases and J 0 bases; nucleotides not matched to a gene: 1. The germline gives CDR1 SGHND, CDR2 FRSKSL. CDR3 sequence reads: CASGQGSQNTLYF. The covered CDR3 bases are TGTGCCAGCGGACAGGGTAGTCAAAACACCTTGTAC. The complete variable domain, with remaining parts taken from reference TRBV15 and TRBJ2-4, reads DAGVTQTPRHEVAEKGQTIILKCEPVSGHNDLFWYRQTKIQGLELLSYFRSKSLMEDGGAFKDRFKAEMLNSSFSTLKIQPTEPKDSAVYLCASGQGSQNTLYFGAGTRLSVL.

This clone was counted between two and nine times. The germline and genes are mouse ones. The CDR3 protein is CASSRDITEVFF. The DNA read from the CDR3 is TGTGCCAGCAGTCGGGATATCACAGAAGTCTTC. The gene calls are TRBV15 and TRBJ1-1; D is unresolved. The read ends 1 residue early relative to the CDR3; the germline J gene fills the gap. Germline V gene sequence: CDR1 SGHND, CDR2 FRSKSL. This CDR3 is built from 12 residues. With 5 bases removed from V and 4 bases from J, the gap between germline ends came to 8 bases.

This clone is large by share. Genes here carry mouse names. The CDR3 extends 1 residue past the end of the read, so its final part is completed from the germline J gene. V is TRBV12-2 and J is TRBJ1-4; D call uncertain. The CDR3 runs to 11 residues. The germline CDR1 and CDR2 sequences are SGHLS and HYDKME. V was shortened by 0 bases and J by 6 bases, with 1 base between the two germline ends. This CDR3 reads CASSLDERLFF. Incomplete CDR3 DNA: TGTGCCAGCTCTCTCGACGAAAGATTATTT.

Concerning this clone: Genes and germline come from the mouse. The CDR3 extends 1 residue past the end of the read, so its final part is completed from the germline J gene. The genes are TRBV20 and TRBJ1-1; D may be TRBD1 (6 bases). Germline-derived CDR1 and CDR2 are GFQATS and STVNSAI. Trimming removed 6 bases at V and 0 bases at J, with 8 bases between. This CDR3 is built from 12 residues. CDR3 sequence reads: CGAWTANTEVFF. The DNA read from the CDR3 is TGTGGTGCCTGGACAGCAAACACAGAAGTCTTC.

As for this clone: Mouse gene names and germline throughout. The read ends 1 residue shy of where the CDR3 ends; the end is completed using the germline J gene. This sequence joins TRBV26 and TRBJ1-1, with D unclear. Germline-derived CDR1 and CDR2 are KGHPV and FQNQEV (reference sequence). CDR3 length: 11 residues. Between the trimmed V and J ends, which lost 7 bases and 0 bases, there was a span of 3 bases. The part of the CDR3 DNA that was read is TGTGCCAGCACAACAAACACAGAAGTCTTC. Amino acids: CASTTNTEVF. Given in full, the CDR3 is CASTTNTEVFF.

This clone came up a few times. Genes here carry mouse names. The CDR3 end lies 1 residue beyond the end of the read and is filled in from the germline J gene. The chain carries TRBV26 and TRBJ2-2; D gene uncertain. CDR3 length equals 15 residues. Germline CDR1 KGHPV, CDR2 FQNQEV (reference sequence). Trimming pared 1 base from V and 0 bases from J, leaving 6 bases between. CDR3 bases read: TGTGCCAGCAGTCTGTACAGAGCAAACACCGGGCAGCTCTAC. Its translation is CASSLYRANTGQLY. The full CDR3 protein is CASSLYRANTGQLYF.

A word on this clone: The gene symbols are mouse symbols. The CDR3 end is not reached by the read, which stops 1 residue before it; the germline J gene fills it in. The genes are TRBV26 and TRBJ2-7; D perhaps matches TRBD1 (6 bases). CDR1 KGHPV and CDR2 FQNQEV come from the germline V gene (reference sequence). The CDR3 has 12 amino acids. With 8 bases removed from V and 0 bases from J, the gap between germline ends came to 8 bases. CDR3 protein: CASADSSYEQYF. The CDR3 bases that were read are TGTGCCAGCGCGGACAGCTCCTATGAACAGTAC.

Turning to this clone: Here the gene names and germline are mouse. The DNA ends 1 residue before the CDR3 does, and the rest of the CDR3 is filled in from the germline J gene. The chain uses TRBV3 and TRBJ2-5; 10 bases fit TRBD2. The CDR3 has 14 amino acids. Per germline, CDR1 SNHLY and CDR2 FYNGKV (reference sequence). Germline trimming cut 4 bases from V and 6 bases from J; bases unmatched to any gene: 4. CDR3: CASSSTGGKDTQYF. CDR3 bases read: TGTGCCAGCAGCTCGACTGGGGGGAAGGACACCCAGTAC. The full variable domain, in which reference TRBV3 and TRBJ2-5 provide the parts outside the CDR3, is GPKVLQIPSHQIIDMGQMVTLNCDPVSNHLYFYWYKQILGQQMEFLVNFYNGKVMEKSKLFKDQFSVERPDGSYFTLKIQPTALEDSAVYFCASSSTGGKDTQYFGPGTRLLVL.

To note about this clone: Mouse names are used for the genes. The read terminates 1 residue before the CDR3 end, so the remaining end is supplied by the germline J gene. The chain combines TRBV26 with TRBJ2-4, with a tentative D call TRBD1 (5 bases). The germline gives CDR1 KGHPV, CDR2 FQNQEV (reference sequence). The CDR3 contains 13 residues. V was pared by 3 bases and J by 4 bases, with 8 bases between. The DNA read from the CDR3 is TGTGCCAGCAGTCTAACGGACAAAAACACCTTGTAC. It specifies CASSLTDKNTLY. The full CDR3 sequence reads CASSLTDKNTLYF.

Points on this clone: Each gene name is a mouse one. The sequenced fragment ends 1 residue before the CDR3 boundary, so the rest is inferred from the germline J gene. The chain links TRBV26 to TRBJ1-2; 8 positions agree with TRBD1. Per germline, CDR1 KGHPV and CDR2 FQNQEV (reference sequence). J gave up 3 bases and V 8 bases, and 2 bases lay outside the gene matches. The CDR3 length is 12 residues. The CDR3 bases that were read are TGTGCCAGCCGACAGGGGTACTCCGACTACACC. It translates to CASRQGYSDYT. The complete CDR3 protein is CASRQGYSDYTF.

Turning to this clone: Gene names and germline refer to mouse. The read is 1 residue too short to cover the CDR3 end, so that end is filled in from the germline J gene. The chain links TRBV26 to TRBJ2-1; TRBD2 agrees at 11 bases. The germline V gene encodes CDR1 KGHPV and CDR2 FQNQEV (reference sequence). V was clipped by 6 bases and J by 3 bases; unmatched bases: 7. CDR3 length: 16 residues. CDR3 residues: CASSDDWGGSYAEQFF. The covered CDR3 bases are TGTGCCAGCAGCGACGACTGGGGGGGTAGCTATGCTGAGCAGTTC.

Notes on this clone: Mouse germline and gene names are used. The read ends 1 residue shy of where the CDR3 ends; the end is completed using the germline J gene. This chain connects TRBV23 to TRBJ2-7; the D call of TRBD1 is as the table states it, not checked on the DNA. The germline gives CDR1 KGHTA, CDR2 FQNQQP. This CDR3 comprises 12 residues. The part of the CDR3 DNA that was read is TGCTCCAGCAGTCACAGGGGGCGGGAACAGTAC. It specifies CSSSHRGREQY. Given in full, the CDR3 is CSSSHRGREQYF.